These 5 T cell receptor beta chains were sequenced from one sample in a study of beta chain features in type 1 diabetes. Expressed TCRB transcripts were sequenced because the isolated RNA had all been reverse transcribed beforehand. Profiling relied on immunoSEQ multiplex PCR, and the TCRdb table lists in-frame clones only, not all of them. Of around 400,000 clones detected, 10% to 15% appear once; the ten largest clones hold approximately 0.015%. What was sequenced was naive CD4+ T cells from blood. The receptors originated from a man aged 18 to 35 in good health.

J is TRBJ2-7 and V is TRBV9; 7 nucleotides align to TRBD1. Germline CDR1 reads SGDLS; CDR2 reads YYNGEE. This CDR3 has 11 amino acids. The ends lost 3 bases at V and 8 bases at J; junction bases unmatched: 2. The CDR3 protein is CASSGQGKQYF. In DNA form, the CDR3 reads TGTGCCAGCAGCGGACAGGGCAAGCAGTACTTC.

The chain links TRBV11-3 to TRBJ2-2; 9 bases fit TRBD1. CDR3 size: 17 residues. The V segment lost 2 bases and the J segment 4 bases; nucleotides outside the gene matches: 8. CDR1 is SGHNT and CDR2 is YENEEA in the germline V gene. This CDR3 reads CASSLQGQGLVTGELFF. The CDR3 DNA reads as TGTGCCAGCAGCTTACAGGGACAGGGCTTGGTCACCGGGGAGCTGTTTTTT.

The CDR3 region is CASSFINRNTEAFF. DNA of the CDR3: TGTGCCAGCAGTTTCATTAACAGAAACACTGAAGCTTTCTTT. The V call is TRBV28, the J call TRBJ1-1; D gene uncertain. This CDR3 has 14 residues. The germline gives CDR1 MDHEN, CDR2 SYDVKM. The V gene lost 3 bases and the J gene lost 2 bases, with 10 bases spanning the gap.

The CDR3 is CAWGRTAYEQYF. Written as DNA, the CDR3 is TGTGCCTGGGGGCGGACAGCCTACGAGCAGTACTTC. The chain employs TRBV30 and TRBJ2-7, with a possible D match to TRBD1 (6 bases). V was pared by 5 bases and J by 2 bases, with 10 bases between. CDR3 size: 12 residues. The germline CDR1 and CDR2 sequences are GTSNPN and SVGIG (reference sequence). Supplemented by reference TRBV30 and TRBJ2-7, the full variable domain reads SQTIHQWPATLVQPVGSPLSLECTVEGTSNPNLYWYRQAAGRGLQLLFYSVGIGQISSEVPQNLSASRPQDRQFILSSKKLLLSDSGFYLCAWGRTAYEQYFGPGTRLTVT.

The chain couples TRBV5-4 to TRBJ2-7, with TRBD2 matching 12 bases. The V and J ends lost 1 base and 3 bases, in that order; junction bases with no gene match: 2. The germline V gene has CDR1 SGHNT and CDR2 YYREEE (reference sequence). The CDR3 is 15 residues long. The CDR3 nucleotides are TGTGCCAGCAGCTTGCGACTAGCGGGAGTCTACGAGCAGTACTTC. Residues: CASSLRLAGVYEQYF.